Listed below are T cell receptor beta chains from one sample, sequenced in a study of neurological immune-mediated disorders. TCRdb recomputed calls from the 5' RACE reads with MiXCR, one row per CDR3 protein. Among roughly 57,000 distinct CDR3 sequences listed, around 24% were seen once. The sequenced sample consisted of PBMCs. The receptors were sampled from a man in his 60s with HTLV-1-associated myelopathy (HAM/TSP). Each CDR3 is given with its conserved first and last residue. Fields, in order: V gene, D gene, clone size, J gene, CDR3 protein, CDR3 DNA. The D gene is left open where the match is weak. Size is omitted from some rows. Given values are once, few, many or a class for expanded clones.

TRBV10-3	TRBD1	many	TRBJ2-7	CAIRERQGTYEQYF	TGTGCCATCAGGGAGAGACAGGGAACCTACGAGCAGTACTTC
TRBV5-1	TRBD2	many	TRBJ2-7	CASSLSSGYTYEQYF	TGCGCCAGCAGCTTATCTAGCGGTTATACCTACGAGCAGTACTTC
TRBV28	NA	many	TRBJ2-4	CASSLGRSWDIQYF	TGTGCCAGCAGTCTGGGAAGGTCCTGGGACATTCAGTACTTC
TRBV2	TRBD1	NA	TRBJ2-3	CASSGVTGTDTQYF	TGTGCCAGCAGTGGGGTGACAGGGACAGATACGCAGTATTTT
TRBV29-1	TRBD1	NA	TRBJ2-7	CSGGTGRQEQYF	TGCAGCGGGGGGACAGGGCGACAAGAGCAGTACTTC
TRBV5-1	NA	NA	TRBJ2-5	CASSLSATQETQYF	TGCGCCAGCAGCTTGTCGGCGACCCAAGAGACCCAGTACTTC
TRBV4-1	TRBD2	NA	TRBJ2-1	CASSQIGTSGNDEQFF	TGCGCCAGCAGCCAAATAGGGACTAGCGGGAACGATGAGCAGTTCTTC
TRBV20-1	NA	many	TRBJ2-1	CSARVLSYNEQFF	TGCAGTGCTAGGGTTTTGTCCTACAATGAGCAGTTCTTC
TRBV14	NA	many	TRBJ2-1	CASSQAEAGRQFF	TGTGCCAGCAGCCAAGCCGAGGCGGGACGGCAGTTCTTC
TRBV7-2	NA	many	TRBJ2-1	CASSIGQHNEQFF	TGTGCCAGCAGCATTGGACAGCACAATGAGCAGTTCTTC
TRBV15	NA	many	TRBJ2-5	CATSRLNLASGETQYF	TGTGCCACCAGCAGATTAAACTTAGCGAGCGGGGAGACCCAGTACTTC
TRBV28	NA	NA	TRBJ1-2	CASSSQRNGYTF	TGTGCCAGCAGTTCCCAGAGGAATGGCTACACCTTC
TRBV24-1	NA	many	TRBJ2-3	CATSWGAFGTDTQYF	TGTGCCACCAGTTGGGGGGCGTTCGGCACAGATACGCAGTATTTT
TRBV6-6	TRBD2	many	TRBJ2-7	CASRRLASYEQYF	TGTGCCAGCAGAAGACTAGCGAGCTACGAGCAGTACTTC
TRBV9	TRBD1	medium-sized	TRBJ2-5	CASSEGTGGAKETQYF	TGTGCCAGCAGCGAAGGGACAGGGGGCGCCAAAGAGACCCAGTACTTC
TRBV5-1	NA	few	TRBJ2-7	CASSSGTTYEQYF	TGCGCCAGCAGCTCCGGGACAACCTACGAGCAGTACTTC
TRBV5-1	NA	many	TRBJ2-7	CASSSFQGYEQYF	TGCGCCAGCAGCTCATTTCAGGGCTACGAGCAGTACTTC
TRBV12-3/TRBV12-4	TRBD2	many	TRBJ2-5	CASSPRERGTQYF	TGTGCCAGCAGTCCGCGGGAGAGGGGGACCCAGTACTTC
TRBV7-8	NA	few	TRBJ2-2	CASSPTFQTGELFF	TGTGCCAGCAGCCCAACCTTTCAAACCGGGGAGCTGTTTTTT
TRBV27	NA	many	TRBJ2-7	CASSFQGGTLGSYEQYF	TGTGCCAGCAGTTTTCAAGGAGGTACCTTGGGCTCCTACGAGCAGTACTTC
TRBV5-6	TRBD2	many	TRBJ2-1	CASSRMSGRENEQFF	TGTGCCAGCAGCCGGATGTCGGGGCGGGAGAATGAGCAGTTCTTC
TRBV2	NA	many	TRBJ2-7	CASSGGREVYEQYF	TGTGCCAGCAGTGGTGGCAGGGAAGTCTACGAGCAGTACTTC
TRBV12-3/TRBV12-4	TRBD2	many	TRBJ2-1	CASSLGTSGSGVQFF	TGTGCCAGCAGTCTAGGGACTAGCGGGAGCGGGGTGCAGTTCTTC
TRBV12-3/TRBV12-4	NA	many	TRBJ2-1	CASSFTARAGSYNEQFF	TGTGCCAGCAGTTTCACCGCCAGGGCGGGCTCCTACAATGAGCAGTTCTTC
TRBV7-6	NA	many	TRBJ2-1	CASSFIGNEQFF	TGTGCCAGCAGCTTCATTGGAAATGAGCAGTTCTTC
TRBV10-3	TRBD2	NA	TRBJ2-1	CAITSSSGSSYNEQFF	TGTGCCATCACCTCCTCTAGCGGGAGCTCCTACAATGAGCAGTTCTTC
TRBV29-1	TRBD2	NA	TRBJ2-1	CSVEGLAGGPDNEQFF	TGCAGCGTTGAAGGTCTAGCGGGAGGGCCTGACAATGAGCAGTTCTTC
TRBV5-1	NA	many	TRBJ2-5	CASSLTGKEETQYF	TGCGCCAGCAGCTTGACAGGGAAAGAGGAGACCCAGTACTTC
TRBV5-8	NA	many	TRBJ2-5	CASSLYSRQETQYF	TGTGCCAGCAGCTTGTATAGCAGACAAGAGACCCAGTACTTC
TRBV10-3	NA	many	TRBJ2-3	CAISESRLSTDTQYF	TGTGCCATCAGTGAGTCCCGACTTAGCACAGATACGCAGTATTTT
TRBV3-1	NA	few	TRBJ2-7	CASSQPGVGGYEQYF	TGTGCCAGCAGCCAGCCGGGAGTAGGAGGCTACGAGCAGTACTTC
TRBV7-8	TRBD2	many	TRBJ2-5	CASSSREVETQYF	TGTGCCAGCAGCTCCCGGGAGGTAGAGACCCAGTACTTC
TRBV5-1	TRBD2	medium-sized	TRBJ2-7	CASSFKTSGGSSYEQYF	TGCGCCAGCAGCTTTAAAACTAGCGGGGGAAGCTCCTACGAGCAGTACTTC
TRBV5-1	NA	many	TRBJ2-1	CASGREPSVDEQFF	TGCGCCAGCGGCCGGGAGCCCAGCGTCGATGAGCAGTTCTTC
TRBV5-1	TRBD2	many	TRBJ2-5	CASRGTSGTPWETQYF	TGCGCCAGCAGAGGAACTAGCGGAACCCCCTGGGAGACCCAGTACTTC
TRBV27	TRBD2	many	TRBJ2-7	CASSFSGSSYEQYF	TGTGCCAGCAGTTTCAGCGGGAGCTCCTACGAGCAGTACTTC
TRBV28	NA	many	TRBJ2-5	CASSSGPAQETQYF	TGTGCCAGCAGTTCGGGACCTGCCCAAGAGACCCAGTACTTC
TRBV5-1	TRBD1	many	TRBJ1-5	CASSPGQGDQPQHF	TGCGCCAGCAGCCCGGGACAGGGCGATCAGCCCCAGCATTTT
TRBV20-1	TRBD2	medium-sized	TRBJ2-1	CSASQGLAPRDEQFF	TGCAGTGCTAGCCAGGGACTAGCGCCAAGGGATGAGCAGTTCTTC
TRBV5-1	TRBD2	many	TRBJ2-7	CASRLEASGAYEQYF	TGCGCCAGCAGACTGGAGGCTAGCGGGGCCTACGAGCAGTACTTC
TRBV15	NA	NA	TRBJ1-5	CATSRTSGRINQPQHF	TGTGCCACCAGCAGGACGAGCGGACGGATCAATCAGCCCCAGCATTTT
TRBV29-1	TRBD1	many	TRBJ1-4	CSVTKTGLGEKLFF	TGCAGCGTTACCAAGACAGGGTTAGGTGAAAAACTGTTTTTT
TRBV5-1	NA	many	TRBJ2-1	CASSLALGSSYNEQFF	TGCGCCAGCAGCTTGGCTCTGGGAAGCTCCTACAATGAGCAGTTCTTC
TRBV20-1	NA	many	TRBJ2-5	CSAMTQGTETQYF	TGCAGTGCTATGACACAGGGAACGGAGACCCAGTACTTC
TRBV5-1	TRBD1	few	TRBJ1-5	CASSFRRDRDDQPQHF	TGCGCCAGCAGCTTTCGACGGGACAGGGACGATCAGCCCCAGCATTTT
TRBV20-1	NA	many	TRBJ1-1	CSASLNRVAFF	TGCAGTGCTAGCCTCAACCGGGTGGCTTTCTTT
TRBV15	NA	many	TRBJ2-7	CATSPARTMVYEQYF	TGTGCCACCAGCCCCGCGAGGACGATGGTCTACGAGCAGTACTTC
TRBV18	NA	many	TRBJ1-6	CASSPRRGGGSPLHF	TGTGCCAGCTCACCACGGAGGGGAGGAGGATCACCCCTCCACTTT
TRBV11-3	NA	many	TRBJ2-7	CASSLEFAYEQYF	TGTGCCAGCAGCTTAGAATTTGCCTACGAGCAGTACTTC